A single sample gave rise to the 20 T cell receptor beta chains below, sequenced in a study of blood T cell repertoires in COVID-19. Measured with immunoSEQ multiplex PCR; TCRdb has only the in-frame clones, and not every one. The table has fewer than 150,000 clones, approximately 85% seen once. Material: peripheral blood. The receptors originated from a human donor in a cohort sampled during active COVID-19.

This rearrangement joins TRBV5-1 to TRBJ1-1, with 8 positions matching TRBD1. The V and J ends lost 4 bases and 5 bases, in that order; junction bases with no gene match: 7. Germline V gene data show CDR1 as SGHRS and CDR2 as YFSETQ. CDR3 size: 14 residues. The CDR3 loop reads CASSTRQGLTEAFF. The CDR3 nucleotides read TGCGCCAGCAGCACCCGACAGGGGTTGACTGAAGCTTTCTTT. The full variable domain, completed using reference TRBV5-1 and TRBJ1-1, is KAGVTQTPRYLIKTRGQQVTLSCSPISGHRSVSWYQQTPGQGLQFLFEYFSETQRNKGNFPGRFSGRQFSNSRSEMNVSTLELGDSALYLCASSTRQGLTEAFFGQGTRLTVV.

This clone has only a few counts. In DNA form, the CDR3 reads TGTGCCAGCAGCAAATGGGGCCCTCTGGCAGCTCCCGCAACTAATGAAAAACTGTTTTTT. Translation: CASSKWGPLAAPATNEKLFF. V gene TRBV21-1 combines with J gene TRBJ1-4; no check of the table's D call, TRBD1, against the DNA was made. TRBV21-1 is a recognized pseudogene. CDR3 length: 20 amino acids.

J is TRBJ2-7 and V is TRBV5-4; 8 nucleotides match TRBD2. This CDR3 contains 14 residues. The germline V gene encodes CDR1 SGHNT and CDR2 YYREEE (reference sequence). V lost 4 bases and J lost 7; bases outside the gene matches: 10. CDR3 loop: CASSRSGGTGEQYV. CDR3 DNA: TGTGCCAGCAGCCGAAGCGGGGGCACTGGGGAGCAGTACGTC.

J is TRBJ1-2 and V is TRBV19; perhaps TRBD1 as D (5 bases). Germline V gene data show CDR1 as LNHDA and CDR2 as SQIVND (reference sequence). Between the trimmed V and J ends, which lost 2 bases and 6 bases, there was a span of 10 bases. The CDR3 length is 13 residues. The DNA for the CDR3 is TGTGCCAGTAGTATATTCGGAGGGGATGGCTACACCTTC. It yields the protein CASSIFGGDGYTF.

The chain combines TRBV30 with TRBJ1-4; D is perhaps TRBD1 (5 bases). This CDR3 comprises 16 residues. Germline CDR1 GTSNPN, CDR2 SVGIG (reference sequence). The ends were cut back, 4 bases at V and 4 bases at J, with 19 bases in the middle. CDR3 region: CAWMRGFGTLNEKLFF. In DNA form, the CDR3 reads TGTGCCTGGATGCGGGGTTTCGGGACCCTTAATGAAAAACTGTTTTTT. Full variable domain (remainder filled in from reference TRBV30 and TRBJ1-4): SQTIHQWPATLVQPVGSPLSLECTVEGTSNPNLYWYRQAAGRGLQLLFYSVGIGQISSEVPQNLSASRPQDRQFILSSKKLLLSDSGFYLCAWMRGFGTLNEKLFFGSGTQLSVL.

In DNA, the CDR3 is TGTGCCAGCAGCTCGCTAACCGGGACTTTCAACACCGGGGAGCTGTTTTTT. Protein product: CASSSLTGTFNTGELFF. The genes are TRBV7-8 and TRBJ2-2, with D perhaps matching TRBD2 (6 bases). CDR3 length: 17 amino acids. Germline lookup yields CDR1 SGHVS and CDR2 FQNEAQ. Between the trimmed V and J ends, which lost 4 bases and 2 bases, there was a span of 17 bases.

The chain joins TRBV9 to TRBJ1-1; D unresolved. This CDR3 is 14 amino acids long. Trimming removed 0 bases from V and 0 bases from J, with 6 bases in between. Germline V lookup: CDR1 SGDLS, CDR2 YYNGEE. The CDR3 here is CASSVGQMNTEAFF. The CDR3 coding sequence is TGTGCCAGCAGCGTAGGCCAGATGAACACTGAAGCTTTCTTT.

This chain connects TRBV5-4 to TRBJ1-2, with 7 bases that match TRBD1. The CDR3 totals 14 residues. The V segment lost 2 bases and the J segment 3 bases; nucleotides outside the gene matches: 4. CDR1 and CDR2 from the germline V gene are SGHNT and YYREEE (reference sequence). The CDR3 DNA sequence: TGTGCCAGCAGCTTAAGGGGGCTTGACTATGGCTACACCTTC. Translating gives CASSLRGLDYGYTF.

The chain is built from TRBV6-6 and TRBJ2-1; a weak D match, TRBD2 (6 bases). The CDR3 covers 14 residues. V was pared by 6 bases and J by 8 bases, with 17 bases between. Germline values: CDR1 MNHNY, CDR2 SVGAGI (reference sequence). In DNA, the CDR3 is TGTGCCAGCAGCCCTAGCGTTGCTTGGGATGAGCAGTTCTTC. This sequence encodes CASSPSVAWDEQFF.

This chain uses TRBV19 with TRBJ1-1; maybe TRBD1 (6 bases). Germline CDR1 is LNHDA and CDR2 is SQIVND (reference sequence). Trimming cost V 0 bases and J 6 bases, with 26 bases left between them. The CDR3 spans 19 residues. This CDR3 reads CASSIDLNRVLGVDSEAFF. The CDR3 region has the DNA TGTGCCAGTAGTATAGATTTAAACAGGGTTTTGGGGGTCGACTCTGAAGCTTTCTTT.

The chain combines TRBV9 with TRBJ1-2; D is perhaps TRBD1 (5 bases). With 0 bases removed from V and 4 bases from J, the gap between germline ends came to 13 bases. The germline gives CDR1 SGDLS, CDR2 YYNGEE. There are 15 residues in the CDR3. The CDR3 loop is CASSVADPGGYGYTF. CDR3 sequence (DNA): TGTGCCAGCAGCGTAGCTGACCCCGGGGGCTATGGCTACACCTTC.

The J gene is TRBJ2-7, the V gene TRBV7-8, with 7 positions matching TRBD1. The CDR3 contains 15 residues. Germline assignment: CDR1 SGHVS and CDR2 FQNEAQ. Trimming removed 3 bases from V and 6 bases from J; junction bases left unmatched: 11. This CDR3 reads CASSLGAGRGREQYV. The CDR3 nucleotides read TGTGCCAGCAGCTTGGGGGCAGGAAGGGGGCGCGAGCAGTACGTC.

The chain carries TRBV12-5 and TRBJ1-6, with D unclear. V was pared by 6 bases and J by 5 bases, with 11 bases between. The germline CDR1 and CDR2 sequences are LGHNT and FRNRAP. This CDR3 contains 14 residues. The CDR3 DNA reads as TGTGCTAGTGGCCCTGAGTTGAATAATTCACCCCTCCACTTT. The encoded protein is CASGPELNNSPLHF.

The gene calls are TRBV6-4 and TRBJ1-2; D is unresolved. CDR3 length equals 15 residues. The germline CDR1 and CDR2 sequences are MRHNA and SNTAGT. Trimming stripped 3 bases from V and 4 bases from J, with 15 bases between. CDR3 in amino acids: CASSEPDQTTYGYTF. The DNA for the CDR3 is TGTGCCAGCAGTGAACCAGACCAGACAACCTATGGCTACACCTTC.

The count of this clone is one. The chain recombines TRBV5-1 with TRBJ2-3; 13 bases fit TRBD2. V shed 3 bases, J shed 6 bases, and the junction held 1 base outside the gene matches. The CDR3 spans 14 residues. CDR1 and CDR2 (germline): SGHRS, YFSETQ. CDR3 region: CASSSGLAGDTQYF. DNA of the CDR3: TGCGCCAGCAGCTCGGGACTAGCGGGGGATACGCAGTATTTT. Looking up the rest from reference TRBV5-1 and TRBJ2-3 gives the full variable domain: KAGVTQTPRYLIKTRGQQVTLSCSPISGHRSVSWYQQTPGQGLQFLFEYFSETQRNKGNFPGRFSGRQFSNSRSEMNVSTLELGDSALYLCASSSGLAGDTQYFGPGTRLTVL.

Turning to this clone: One end of the junction fails to match germline, which may point to a read error. V is TRBV12-3 or TRBV12-4 and J is TRBJ1-6; no clear D gene. This CDR3 contains 13 residues. CDR3: CASSTQSGSSLHF. CDR3 DNA: TGTGCCAGCAGTACTCAGTCGGGTTCATCCCTCCACTTT.

This sequence joins TRBV3-1 (or the pseudogene TRBV3-2) and TRBJ2-3; 7 positions match TRBD2. With 3 bases clipped from V and 4 bases from J, the junction kept 7 bases outside the gene matches. Germline V gene data show CDR1 as LGHDT and CDR2 as YNNKEL (reference sequence). The length of the CDR3 is 15 residues. The CDR3 region has the DNA TGTGCCAGCAGCCAGAGTCTAGCGGCCTCAGATACGCAGTATTTT. It codes for CASSQSLAASDTQYF.

The J gene is TRBJ1-6, the V gene TRBV9; no reliable D call. The CDR3 is 14 residues long. Germline V gene lookup returns CDR1 SGDLS and CDR2 YYNGEE. V was cut by 1 base and J by 9 bases, with 11 bases left in between. In DNA, the CDR3 is TGTGCCAGCAGCGTAAAGGGAGAGGGTTCACCCCTCCACTTT. It yields the protein CASSVKGEGSPLHF. The full variable domain, completed using reference TRBV9 and TRBJ1-6, is DSGVTQTPKHLITATGQRVTLRCSPRSGDLSVYWYQQSLDQGLQFLIQYYNGEERAKGNILERFSAQQFPDLHSELNLSSLELGDSALYFCASSVKGEGSPLHFGNGTRLTVT.

J is TRBJ2-1 and V is TRBV27; 11 positions match TRBD2. The CDR3 spans 14 residues. V trimming: 3 bases; J trimming: 15 bases; junction bases outside the gene matches: 10. Germline lookup yields CDR1 MNHEY and CDR2 SMNVEV (reference sequence). For the CDR3, the DNA is TGTGCCAGCAGTTTTGGTCTAGCGGGAGGAGGGTTGTTCTTC. Its translation is CASSFGLAGGGLFF.

There are a few counts of this clone. The rearrangement links TRBV5-5 to TRBJ2-2; D unclear. Trimming cost V 3 bases and J 3 bases, with 12 bases left between them. The CDR3 covers 15 residues. Germline V gene lookup returns CDR1 SGHKS and CDR2 YYEKEE (reference sequence). The CDR3, as DNA: TGTGCCAGCAGCTCCCGGTTCGGTGACACCGGGGAGCTGTTTTTT. Amino acids: CASSSRFGDTGELFF. Filled out from reference TRBV5-5 and TRBJ2-2, the complete variable domain reads DAGVTQSPTHLIKTRGQQVTLRCSPISGHKSVSWYQQVLGQGPQFIFQYYEKEERGRGNFPDRFSARQFPNYSSELNVNALLLGDSALYLCASSSRFGDTGELFFGEGSRLTVL.